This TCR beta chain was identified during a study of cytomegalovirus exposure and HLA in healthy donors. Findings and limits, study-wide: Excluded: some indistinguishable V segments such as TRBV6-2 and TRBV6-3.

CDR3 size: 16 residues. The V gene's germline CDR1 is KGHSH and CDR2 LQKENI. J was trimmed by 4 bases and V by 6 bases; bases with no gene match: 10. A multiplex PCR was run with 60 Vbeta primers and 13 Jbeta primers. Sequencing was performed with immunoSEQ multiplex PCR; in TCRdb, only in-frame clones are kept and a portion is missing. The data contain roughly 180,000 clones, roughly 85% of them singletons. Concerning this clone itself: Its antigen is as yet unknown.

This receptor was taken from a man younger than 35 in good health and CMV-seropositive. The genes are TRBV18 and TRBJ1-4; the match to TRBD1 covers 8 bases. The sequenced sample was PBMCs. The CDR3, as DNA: TGTGCCAGCTCGCCTCAGACAGGGGAGAATAATGAAAAACTGTTTTTT. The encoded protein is CASSPQTGENNEKLFF. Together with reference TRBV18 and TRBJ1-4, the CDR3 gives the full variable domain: NAGVMQNPRHLVRRRGQEARLRCSPMKGHSHVYWYRQLPEEGLKFMVYLQKENIIDESGMPKERFSAEFPKEGPSILRIQQVVRGDSAAYFCASSPQTGENNEKLFFGSGTQLSVL.